This TCR beta chain was sequenced for a study of CD8+ T cells in alopecia areata. About the study: Each of the treated patients was given oral tofacitinib, 5 to 10 mg twice daily, for moderate-to-severe alopecia areata. Scalp area affected, as a percentage, set the severity score of treated patients.

As the sequencing template, cDNA was produced by extracting RNA and reverse transcribing it. Produced via immunoSEQ multiplex PCR; TCRdb's table is partial and in-frame only. The sample lists approximately 200,000 clones, around 43% seen once, with roughly 2.6% in the top ten. Findings and limits, study-wide: Scalp samples also contribute reads from the resident alphabeta T cells found in normal skin. Association of baseline CD8+ expansion with response is uncertain owing to one nonresponder.

The CDR3 sequence is 15 residues long. Germline V gene lookup returns CDR1 SNHLY and CDR2 FYNNEI. V was clipped by 4 bases and J by 4 bases; unmatched bases: 6. Treatment in this sample: oral pan-JAK inhibitor, 5-10 mg twice daily. This clone turned up a few times. Its antigen is unknown. This chain connects TRBV2 to TRBJ2-1, with 8 bases matching TRBD2. Sequences were derived from CD4+ T cells sorted from blood, sampled at approximately week 36, from a patient treated with tofacitinib. The TCR originated in a human donor with alopecia areata. The CDR3 DNA sequence: TGTGCCAGCAGTGCACTAGCGGCCGCTTACAATGAGCAGTTCTTC. It codes for CASSALAAAYNEQFF.